These T cell receptor beta chains were read from a single sample in a study of blood T cells in healthy people across ages. TCRdb itself ran the 5' RACE reads through MiXCR, one entry per CDR3 protein. The table shows over 600,000 distinct CDR3 sequences, with about 47% occurring only once. The sequenced sample consisted of blood. The receptors here all came from a man aged 80 or over in good health. CDR3s include the opening cysteine and the closing phenylalanine or tryptophan. A D gene is named only where the DNA matches it firmly. Not every row has a clone size; where given, it reads once, few, many or a size class.

d_call	clone_size	v_call	j_call	cdr3_nt	cdr3_aa
NA	NA	TRBV27	TRBJ1-1	TGTGCCAGCAGACCTGGGGTAGAAGCTTTCTTT	CASRPGVEAFF
NA	NA	TRBV5-1	TRBJ1-4	TGCGCCAGCAGCTTCGATGTAAGTGAAAAACTGTTTTTT	CASSFDVSEKLFF
NA	NA	TRBV3-1	TRBJ2-7	TGTGCCAGCAGCCAAGATTCAGCGAGAGGGCGTTACGAGCAGTACTTC	CASSQDSARGRYEQYF
NA	NA	TRBV3-1	TRBJ2-4	TGTGCCAGCAGCCAAGATCGCCTCCAGGGCAACATTCAGTACTTC	CASSQDRLQGNIQYF
NA	NA	TRBV29-1	TRBJ2-1	TGCAGCGTTGAAGATAGAAGTAGGAGGGTTTCTGAGCAGTTCTTC	CSVEDRSRRVSEQFF
NA	NA	TRBV10-3	TRBJ2-1	TGTGCCTCCTGGGACCAGGGGAGCTCCTACAATGAGCAGTTCTTC	CASWDQGSSYNEQFF
NA	few	TRBV3-1	TRBJ2-1	TGTGCCAGCAGCCAACTAGGTCCGACCCTAATATACAATGAGCAGTTCTTC	CASSQLGPTLIYNEQFF
NA	NA	TRBV7-9	TRBJ2-7	TGTGCCAGCAGCTTACCTGGGCGGTCTGTAAGCTCCTACGAGCAGTACTTC	CASSLPGRSVSSYEQYF
TRBD1	NA	TRBV29-1	TRBJ2-5	TGCAGCGTTGAGCGGACAGGTGGAGAGACCCAGTACTTC	CSVERTGGETQYF
NA	NA	TRBV28	TRBJ2-1	TGTGCCAGCCCCCCATTAGGAGGATCCGCAATCTACAATGAGCAGTTCTTC	CASPPLGGSAIYNEQFF
TRBD2	NA	TRBV6-2/TRBV6-3	TRBJ2-7	TGTGCCAGCAGTCTACTAGCGGCGTTCACCTACGAGCAGTACTTC	CASSLLAAFTYEQYF
NA	NA	TRBV20-1	TRBJ1-5	TGCAGTGCTAGCTCTCGGGAAGATCAGCCCCAGCATTTT	CSASSREDQPQHF
TRBD1	NA	TRBV27	TRBJ2-3	TGTGCCAGCAGACGCGGGACAGGGACTACAGATACGCAGTATTTT	CASRRGTGTTDTQYF
NA	NA	TRBV14	TRBJ1-6	TGTGCCAGCAGCCAAGATGGAATGAATTCACCCCTCCACTTT	CASSQDGMNSPLHF
NA	few	TRBV5-1	TRBJ2-7	TGCGCCAGCAGCTTGAGGGGACAAACCTACGAGCAGTACTTC	CASSLRGQTYEQYF
TRBD2	few	TRBV9	TRBJ2-5	TGTGCCAGCAGCGCCAAGGGAACTAGCGGACAAGAGACCCAGTACTTC	CASSAKGTSGQETQYF
NA	many	TRBV6-2/TRBV6-3	TRBJ2-7	TGTGCCAGCAGTTATACGAGGACCTACGAGCAGTACTTC	CASSYTRTYEQYF
TRBD2	NA	TRBV20-1	TRBJ2-7	TGCAGTACTAGGAGGGCGGGGGCCTACGAGCAGTACTTC	CSTRRAGAYEQYF
NA	NA	TRBV5-1	TRBJ2-1	TGCGCCAACAGCTTGGGCAGGGCGAGGGGTGAGCAGTTCTTC	CANSLGRARGEQFF
TRBD2	many	TRBV4-3	TRBJ2-1	TGCGCCAGCAGCCAAGCTCTAGCGGGAGTTGAGCAGTTCTTC	CASSQALAGVEQFF
TRBD2	NA	TRBV20-1	TRBJ2-3	TGCAGTGCTAGGCCTAGCGGGACCACAGATACGCAGTATTTT	CSARPSGTTDTQYF
NA	NA	TRBV2	TRBJ2-1	TGTGCCAGCAGTCCGCTAAGGACAGTCTACAATGAGCAGTTCTTC	CASSPLRTVYNEQFF
NA	few	TRBV5-1	TRBJ2-2	TGCGCCAGCAGTCCAACGGGAGCTGGCACCGGGGAGCTGTTTTTT	CASSPTGAGTGELFF
NA	NA	TRBV12-3/TRBV12-4	TRBJ2-3	TGTGCCAGCAGTTTAGGGGTAAGACCAGATACGCAGTATTTT	CASSLGVRPDTQYF
NA	NA	TRBV4-3	TRBJ2-2	TGCGCCAGCAGCCAAGAGGCGAACACCGGGGAGCTGTTTTTT	CASSQEANTGELFF
NA	NA	TRBV5-1	TRBJ1-4	TGCGCCAGCAGCTTGGACAGGGAGGGTGGCGAAAAACTGTTTTTT	CASSLDREGGEKLFF
TRBD1	NA	TRBV7-2	TRBJ2-2	TGTGCCAGCAGCCCGAGGGGACAGACCAACACCGGGGAGCTGTTTTTT	CASSPRGQTNTGELFF